This T cell receptor beta chain was sequenced during a study of Graves' ophthalmopathy and Graves' hyperthyroidism. Study conclusions and caveats: Blood was where most expanded thyroid clonotypes above 0.001 frequency also turned up.

Certain patients, namely those with other autoimmune diseases, uncontrolled infections, pregnancy or lactation, were excluded. It was on clinical symptoms, serum thyroxine, TRAb, thyroid ultrasound and orbital computed tomography that diagnosis relied. PBMCs stemmed from around 9 ml of fresh peripheral blood. Germline CDR1 and CDR2: ENHRY and SYGVKD. The CDR3 is 18 amino acids. V was clipped by 6 bases and J by 0 bases, with 23 bases between them. Amplified material comprised TCR beta CDR3 regions derived from RNA transcripts. Second-round multiplex PCR came after first-round RT-PCR with HTBI primers. In TCRdb, the multiplex PCR reads were re-called with MiXCR into one record per CDR3 protein. The sample carries about 160,000 distinct CDR3 sequences, around 39% recorded once. Comments on this clonotype: Its antigen is not known.

The sequence was collected from a man between 25 and 39 years old with Graves' ophthalmopathy. J is TRBJ1-2 and V is TRBV10-3; a weak D match, TRBD1 (6 bases). The sequencing sample was made of peripheral blood. As DNA, the CDR3 is TGTGCCATCAGGCACTCGACAGGAGGTGAGAGGACTAACTATGGCTACACCTTC. It specifies CAIRHSTGGERTNYGYTF.